This entry concerns a single TCR beta chain. The table came from immunoSEQ multiplex PCR; TCRdb's copy has only in-frame clones and leaves some out. The repertoire holds a few hundred thousand clones, with almost 80% as singletons. Roughly 2 micrograms of genomic DNA came from cryopreserved PBMCs for TCR beta libraries. This sample was taken from a study of cytotoxic CD8 clonotypes in ibrutinib-treated CLL. CDR3 size: 16 residues. Germline V gene lookup returns CDR1 SGDLS and CDR2 YYNGEE. V lost 0 bases, J lost 4 bases, and 17 bases lay in between. The chain carries TRBV9 and TRBJ2-7; no clear D. The sequence was obtained from a human donor with chronic lymphocytic leukemia. The sequences come from PBMCs, collected before ibrutinib treatment. The CDR3 sequence: CASSVGIGPNIYEQYF. For the CDR3, the DNA is TGTGCCAGCAGCGTAGGTATTGGGCCTAATATTTACGAGCAGTACTTC.